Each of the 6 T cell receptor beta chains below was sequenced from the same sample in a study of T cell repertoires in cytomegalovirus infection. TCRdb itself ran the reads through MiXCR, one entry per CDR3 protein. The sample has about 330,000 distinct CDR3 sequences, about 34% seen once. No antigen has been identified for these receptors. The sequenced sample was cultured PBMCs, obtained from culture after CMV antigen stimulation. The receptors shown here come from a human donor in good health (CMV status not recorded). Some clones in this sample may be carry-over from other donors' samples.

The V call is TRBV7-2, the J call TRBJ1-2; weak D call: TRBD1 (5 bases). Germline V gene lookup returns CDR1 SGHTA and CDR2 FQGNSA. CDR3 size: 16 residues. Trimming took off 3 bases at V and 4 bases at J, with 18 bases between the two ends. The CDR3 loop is CASSFRPAGLSYGYTF. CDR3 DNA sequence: TGTGCCAGCAGCTTTAGACCGGCAGGGTTGAGCTATGGCTACACCTTC. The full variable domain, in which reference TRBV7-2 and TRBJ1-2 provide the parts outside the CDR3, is GAGVSQSPSNKVTEKGKDVELRCDPISGHTALYWYRQSLGQGLEFLIYFQGNSAPDKSGLPSDRFSAERTGGSVSTLTIQRTQQEDSAVYLCASSFRPAGLSYGYTFGSGTRLTVV.

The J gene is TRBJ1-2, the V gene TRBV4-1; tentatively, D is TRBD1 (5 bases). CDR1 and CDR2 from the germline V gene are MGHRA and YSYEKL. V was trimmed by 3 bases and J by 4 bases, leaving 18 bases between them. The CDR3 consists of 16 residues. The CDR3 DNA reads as TGCGCCAGCAGCCATCCTAATCTGGGACGGCTCTATGGCTACACCTTC. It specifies CASSHPNLGRLYGYTF.

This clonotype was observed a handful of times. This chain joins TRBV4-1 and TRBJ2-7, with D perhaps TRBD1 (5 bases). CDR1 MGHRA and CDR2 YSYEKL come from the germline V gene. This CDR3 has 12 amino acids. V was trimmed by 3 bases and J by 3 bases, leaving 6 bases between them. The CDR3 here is CASSQDIYEQYF. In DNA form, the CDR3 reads TGCGCCAGCAGCCAGGACATCTACGAGCAGTACTTC.

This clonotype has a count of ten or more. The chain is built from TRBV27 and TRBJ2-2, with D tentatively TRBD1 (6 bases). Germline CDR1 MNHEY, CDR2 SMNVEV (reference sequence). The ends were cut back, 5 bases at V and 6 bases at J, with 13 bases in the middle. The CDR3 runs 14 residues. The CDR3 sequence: CASSPNRDAGELFF. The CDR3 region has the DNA TGTGCCAGCAGTCCTAACAGGGACGCCGGGGAGCTGTTTTTT.

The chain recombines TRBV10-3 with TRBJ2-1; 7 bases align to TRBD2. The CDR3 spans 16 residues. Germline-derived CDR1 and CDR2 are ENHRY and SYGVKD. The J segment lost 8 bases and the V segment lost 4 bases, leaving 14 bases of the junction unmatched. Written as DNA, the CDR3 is TGTGCCATCAGTGGGAGAGCGGGGTCCGCCCTCTATGAGCAGTTCTTC. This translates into CAISGRAGSALYEQFF.

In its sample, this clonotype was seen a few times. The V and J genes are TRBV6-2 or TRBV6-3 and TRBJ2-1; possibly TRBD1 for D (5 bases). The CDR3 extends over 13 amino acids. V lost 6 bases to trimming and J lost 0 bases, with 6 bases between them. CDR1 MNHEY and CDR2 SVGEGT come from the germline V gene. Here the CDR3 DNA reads TGTGCCAGCAGCAGGGCCTCCTACAATGAGCAGTTCTTC. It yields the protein CASSRASYNEQFF.